These T cell receptor beta chains were read from a single sample in a study of blood T cell repertoires in COVID-19. Assay: immunoSEQ multiplex PCR; the TCRdb copy retains only in-frame clones and omits some. The sample yields 220,000 or so clones, about 86% seen once. The source material was peripheral blood. The source of these receptors is a woman aged 50 to 65 with COVID-19, enrolled during active disease. Each CDR3 is given with its conserved first and last residue. D genes are given only for firm matches. Clone size, where shown, is once, few, many, or a class for clones that have expanded.

cdr3_aa | cdr3_nt | j_call | clone_size | d_call | v_call
CASSNPPGGYTF | TGTGCCAGTAGTAATCCCCCAGGAGGCTACACCTTC | TRBJ1-2 | NA | NA | TRBV19
CASSYRAGADPARSEQYF | TGTGCCAGCAGTTACCGAGCGGGGGCCGATCCTGCACGTAGCGAGCAGTACTTC | TRBJ2-7 | NA | TRBD2 | TRBV6-2/TRBV6-3
CASSIAGQGTYNEQFF | TGTGCCAGTAGTATAGCGGGACAGGGAACCTACAATGAGCAGTTCTTC | TRBJ2-1 | NA | TRBD1 | TRBV19
CASGLPGSYNEQFF | TGTGCCAGCGGGCTACCCGGCTCCTACAATGAGCAGTTCTTC | TRBJ2-1 | NA | NA | TRBV11-2
CASSVEDFLGGGYGYTF | TGTGCCAGCAGCGTAGAGGATTTTCTAGGGGGCGGCTATGGCTACACCTTC | TRBJ1-2 | NA | TRBD1 | TRBV9
CASSFRDHGYTF | TGTGCCAGCAGCTTCAGGGATCATGGCTACACCTTC | TRBJ1-2 | NA | NA | TRBV11-3
CAIRTEISYNEQFF | TGTGCCATCAGGACAGAAATCTCCTACAATGAGCAGTTCTTC | TRBJ2-1 | few | NA | TRBV10-3
CAISEIVKYEQYF | TGTGCCATCAGTGAGATAGTAAAATACGAGCAGTACTTC | TRBJ2-7 | NA | NA | TRBV10-3
CASSSRGQGPEAFF | TGTGCCAGCAGTTCCCGTGGACAGGGACCTGAAGCTTTCTTT | TRBJ1-1 | NA | TRBD1 | TRBV11-3
CASSPGTGVYGYTF | TGTGCCAGCAGCCCCGGGACAGGGGTTTATGGCTACACCTTC | TRBJ1-2 | NA | TRBD1 | TRBV11-2
CASSLLLAGGKETQYF | TGTGCCAGCAGTTTACTTCTAGCGGGGGGGAAAGAGACCCAGTACTTC | TRBJ2-5 | NA | TRBD2 | TRBV27
CASSMRGRGDEKLFF | TGTGCCAGTAGTATGCGAGGCAGGGGAGATGAAAAACTGTTTTTT | TRBJ1-4 | NA | NA | TRBV19
CASTWGQELGYEQYF | TGTGCCAGCACCTGGGGACAGGAACTGGGCTACGAGCAGTACTTC | TRBJ2-7 | NA | TRBD1 | TRBV7-8
CASTLRGTEAFF | TGTGCCAGCACCCTGCGGGGCACTGAAGCTTTCTTT | TRBJ1-1 | NA | NA | TRBV16
CASSSQGTNEQFF | TGTGCCAGCAGTTCACAGGGAACCAATGAGCAGTTCTTC | TRBJ2-1 | NA | NA | TRBV12-3/TRBV12-4
CASSLFQGLQHF | TGTGCCAGCAGTTTATTTCAGGGCCTCCAGCATTTT | TRBJ1-5 | few | NA | TRBV28
CASSSNRANYGYTF | TGTGCCAGTAGTAGTAACAGGGCTAACTATGGCTACACCTTC | TRBJ1-2 | once | NA | TRBV19
CASGPNTGELFF | TGCGCCAGCGGCCCGAACACCGGGGAGCTGTTTTTT | TRBJ2-2 | NA | NA | TRBV5-1
CASSDSGTVSSGNTIYF | TGTGCCAGCAGTGATTCTGGGACAGTTAGCTCTGGAAACACCATATATTTT | TRBJ1-3 | NA | TRBD1 | TRBV6-1
CASSPRGRGSTEAFF | TGTGCCAGCAGTCCCAGGGGAAGAGGAAGCACTGAAGCTTTCTTT | TRBJ1-1 | NA | NA | TRBV28
CASTPGTSTDTQYF | TGTGCCAGCACCCCCGGGACTAGCACAGATACGCAGTATTTT | TRBJ2-3 | NA | NA | TRBV9
CASMAGETQYF | TGTGCCAGCATGGCGGGGGAGACCCAGTACTTC | TRBJ2-5 | NA | NA | TRBV28
CASRSLRGSEKLFF | TGTGCCAGCAGGTCCCTGCGGGGAAGTGAAAAACTGTTTTTT | TRBJ1-4 | once | NA | TRBV6-5